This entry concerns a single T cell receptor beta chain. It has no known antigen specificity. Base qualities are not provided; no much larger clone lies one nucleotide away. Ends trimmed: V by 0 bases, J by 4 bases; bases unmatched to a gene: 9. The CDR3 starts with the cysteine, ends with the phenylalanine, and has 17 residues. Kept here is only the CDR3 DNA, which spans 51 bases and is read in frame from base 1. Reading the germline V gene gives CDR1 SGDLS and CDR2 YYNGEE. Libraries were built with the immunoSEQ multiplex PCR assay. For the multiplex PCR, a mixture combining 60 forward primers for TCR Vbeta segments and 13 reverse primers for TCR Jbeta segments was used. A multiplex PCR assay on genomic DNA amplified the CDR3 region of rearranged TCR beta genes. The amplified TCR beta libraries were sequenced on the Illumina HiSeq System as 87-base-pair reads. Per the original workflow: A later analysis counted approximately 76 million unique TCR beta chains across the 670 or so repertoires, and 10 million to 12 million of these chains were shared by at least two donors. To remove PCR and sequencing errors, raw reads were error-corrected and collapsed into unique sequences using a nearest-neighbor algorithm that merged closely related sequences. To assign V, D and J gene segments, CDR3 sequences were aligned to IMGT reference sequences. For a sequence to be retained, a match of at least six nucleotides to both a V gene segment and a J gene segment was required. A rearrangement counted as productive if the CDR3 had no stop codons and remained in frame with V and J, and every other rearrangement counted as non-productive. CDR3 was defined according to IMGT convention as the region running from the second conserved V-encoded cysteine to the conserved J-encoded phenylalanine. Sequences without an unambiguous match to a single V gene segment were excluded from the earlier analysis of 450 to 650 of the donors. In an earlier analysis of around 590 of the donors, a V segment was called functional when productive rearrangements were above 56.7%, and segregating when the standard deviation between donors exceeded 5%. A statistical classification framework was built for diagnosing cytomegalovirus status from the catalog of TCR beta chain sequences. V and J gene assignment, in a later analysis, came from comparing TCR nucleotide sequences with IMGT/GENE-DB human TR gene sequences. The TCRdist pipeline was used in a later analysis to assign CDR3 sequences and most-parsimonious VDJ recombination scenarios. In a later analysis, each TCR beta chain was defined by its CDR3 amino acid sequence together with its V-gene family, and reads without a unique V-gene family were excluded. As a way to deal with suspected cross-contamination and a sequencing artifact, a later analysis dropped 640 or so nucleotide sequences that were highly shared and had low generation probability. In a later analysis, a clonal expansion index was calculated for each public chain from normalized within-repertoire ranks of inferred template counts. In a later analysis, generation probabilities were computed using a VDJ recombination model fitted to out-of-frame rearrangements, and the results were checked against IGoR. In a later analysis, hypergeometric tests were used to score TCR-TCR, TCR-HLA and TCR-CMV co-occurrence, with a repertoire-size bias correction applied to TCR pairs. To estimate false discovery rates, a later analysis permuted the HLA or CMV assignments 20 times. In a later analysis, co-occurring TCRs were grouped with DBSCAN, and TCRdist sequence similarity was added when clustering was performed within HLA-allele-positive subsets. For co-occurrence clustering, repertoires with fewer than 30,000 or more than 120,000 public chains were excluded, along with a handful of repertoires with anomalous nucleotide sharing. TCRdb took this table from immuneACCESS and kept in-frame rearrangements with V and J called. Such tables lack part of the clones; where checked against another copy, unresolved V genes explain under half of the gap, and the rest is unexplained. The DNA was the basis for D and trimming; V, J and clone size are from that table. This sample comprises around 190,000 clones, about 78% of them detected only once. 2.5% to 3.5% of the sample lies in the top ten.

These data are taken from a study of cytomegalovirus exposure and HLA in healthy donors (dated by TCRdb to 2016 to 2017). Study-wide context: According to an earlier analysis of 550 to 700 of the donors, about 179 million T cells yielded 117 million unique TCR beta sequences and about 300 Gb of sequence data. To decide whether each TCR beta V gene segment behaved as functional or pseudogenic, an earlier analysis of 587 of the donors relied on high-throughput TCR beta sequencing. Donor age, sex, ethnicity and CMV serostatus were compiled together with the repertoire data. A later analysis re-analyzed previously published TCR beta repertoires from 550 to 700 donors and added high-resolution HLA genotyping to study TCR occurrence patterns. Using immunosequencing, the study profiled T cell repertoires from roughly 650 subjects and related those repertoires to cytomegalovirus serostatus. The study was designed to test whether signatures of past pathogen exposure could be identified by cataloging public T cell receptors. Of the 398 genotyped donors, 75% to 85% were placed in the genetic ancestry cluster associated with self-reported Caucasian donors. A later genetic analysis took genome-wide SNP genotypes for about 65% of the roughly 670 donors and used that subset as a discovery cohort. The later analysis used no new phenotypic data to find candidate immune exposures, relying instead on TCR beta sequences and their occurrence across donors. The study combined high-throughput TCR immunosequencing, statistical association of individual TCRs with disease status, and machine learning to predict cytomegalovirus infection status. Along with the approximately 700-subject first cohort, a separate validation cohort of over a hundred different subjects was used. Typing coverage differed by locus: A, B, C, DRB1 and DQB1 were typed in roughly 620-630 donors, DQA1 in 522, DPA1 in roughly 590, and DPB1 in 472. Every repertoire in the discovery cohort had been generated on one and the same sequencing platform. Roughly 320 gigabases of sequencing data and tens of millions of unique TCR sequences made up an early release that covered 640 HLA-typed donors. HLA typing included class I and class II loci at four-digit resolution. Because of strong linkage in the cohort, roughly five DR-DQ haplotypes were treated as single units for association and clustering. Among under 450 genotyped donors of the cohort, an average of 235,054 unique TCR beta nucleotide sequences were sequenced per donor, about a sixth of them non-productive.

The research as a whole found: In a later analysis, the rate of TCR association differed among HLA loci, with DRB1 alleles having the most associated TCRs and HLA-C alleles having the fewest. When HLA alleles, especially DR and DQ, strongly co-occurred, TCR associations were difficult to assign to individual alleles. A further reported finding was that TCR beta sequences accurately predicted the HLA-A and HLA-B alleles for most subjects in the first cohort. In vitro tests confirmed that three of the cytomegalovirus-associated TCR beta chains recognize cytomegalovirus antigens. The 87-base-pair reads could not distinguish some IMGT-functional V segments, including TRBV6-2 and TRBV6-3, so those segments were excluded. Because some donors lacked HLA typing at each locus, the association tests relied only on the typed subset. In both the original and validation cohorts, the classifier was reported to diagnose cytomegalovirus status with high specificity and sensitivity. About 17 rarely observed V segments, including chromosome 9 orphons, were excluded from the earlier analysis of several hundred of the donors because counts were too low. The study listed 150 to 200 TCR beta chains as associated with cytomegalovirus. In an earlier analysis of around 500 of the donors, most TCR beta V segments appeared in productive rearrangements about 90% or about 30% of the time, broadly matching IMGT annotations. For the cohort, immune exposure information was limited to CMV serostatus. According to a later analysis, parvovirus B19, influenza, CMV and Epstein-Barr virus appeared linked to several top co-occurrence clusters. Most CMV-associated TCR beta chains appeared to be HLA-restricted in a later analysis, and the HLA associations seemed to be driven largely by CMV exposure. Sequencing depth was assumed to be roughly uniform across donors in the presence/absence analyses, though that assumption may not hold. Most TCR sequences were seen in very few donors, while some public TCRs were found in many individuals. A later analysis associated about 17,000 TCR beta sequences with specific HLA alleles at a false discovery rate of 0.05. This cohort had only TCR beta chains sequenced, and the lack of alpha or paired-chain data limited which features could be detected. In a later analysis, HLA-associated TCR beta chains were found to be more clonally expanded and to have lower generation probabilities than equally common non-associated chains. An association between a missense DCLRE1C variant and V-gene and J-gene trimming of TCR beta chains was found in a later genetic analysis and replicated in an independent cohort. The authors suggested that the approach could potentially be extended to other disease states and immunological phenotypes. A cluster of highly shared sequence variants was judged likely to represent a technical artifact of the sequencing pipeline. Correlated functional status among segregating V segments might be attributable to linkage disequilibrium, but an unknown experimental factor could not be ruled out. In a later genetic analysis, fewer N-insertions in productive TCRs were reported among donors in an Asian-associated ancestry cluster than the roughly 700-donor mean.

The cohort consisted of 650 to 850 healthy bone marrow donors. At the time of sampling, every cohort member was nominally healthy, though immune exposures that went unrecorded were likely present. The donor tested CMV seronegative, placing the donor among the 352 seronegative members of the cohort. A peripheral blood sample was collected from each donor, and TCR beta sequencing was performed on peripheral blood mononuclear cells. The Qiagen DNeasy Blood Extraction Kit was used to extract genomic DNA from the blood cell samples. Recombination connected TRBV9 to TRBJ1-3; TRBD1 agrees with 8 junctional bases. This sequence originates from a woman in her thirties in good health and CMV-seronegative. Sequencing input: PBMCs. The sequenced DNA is TGTGCCAGCAGCGTAGAGGGTCGGACAGGGTTGGGAAACACCATATATTTT. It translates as CASSVEGRTGLGNTIYF. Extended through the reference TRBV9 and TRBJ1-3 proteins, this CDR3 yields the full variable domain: DSGVTQTPKHLITATGQRVTLRCSPRSGDLSVYWYQQSLDQGLQFLIQYYNGEERAKGNILERFSAQQFPDLHSELNLSSLELGDSALYFCASSVEGRTGLGNTIYFGEGSWLTVV.